This T cell receptor beta chain is from a study of blood T cell repertoires in COVID-19. About the study: From the United States, Italy and Spain came samples of acute and convalescent COVID-19. The analysed material was cDNA or gDNA that came from T cells, B-cell-depleted T cells, or PBMCs.

Authors' data handling: Reference gene primer amplification in the assay estimated nucleated cell counts. The method was immunoSEQ multiplex PCR; TCRdb's version includes in-frame clones alone and lacks a portion of them. V and J calls plus clone size are reproduced from that table; the DNA served to infer D and trimming. The sample consists of under 70,000 clones, approximately 90% of them appearing once. Germline CDR1 is SGHRS and CDR2 is YFSETQ. The V and J ends lost 4 bases and 5 bases respectively, with 12 bases between them. This CDR3 is 13 amino acids long. Donors in Cohort 3 counted as recovered after two negative PCRs, clearance, or symptom resolution.

The sample taken for sequencing was PBMCs or T cells enriched from blood (not recorded which). The rearrangement joins TRBV5-1 to TRBJ2-5, with no clear D. The receptor comes from a woman aged 40 to 50 who had recovered from COVID-19. The CDR3 loop is CASSPGRSETQYF. For the CDR3, the DNA is TGCGCCAGCAGCCCAGGCCGAAGCGAGACCCAGTACTTC. Based on the CDR3 plus reference TRBV5-1 and TRBJ2-5, the full variable domain is KAGVTQTPRYLIKTRGQQVTLSCSPISGHRSVSWYQQTPGQGLQFLFEYFSETQRNKGNFPGRFSGRQFSNSRSEMNVSTLELGDSALYLCASSPGRSETQYFGPGTRLLVL.